This TCR beta chain was recorded in a study of T cell responses to AZD1222 COVID-19 vaccine. Study outcomes and limitations: The sample set comprised mostly white British donors with more females, and clonal diversity was possibly underestimated. Close to half of spike-specific TCRs reportedly recognize unmutated variant regions. Spike-wide vaccine-associated CD4 TCRs dominated at 160-218 and 743-854. The peak T cell response came first, and repertoires were sampled only after it.

About this clone itself: Its antigen is currently unknown.

Clones were sequenced by immunoSEQ multiplex PCR, and TCRdb holds only the in-frame ones, with some missing. The repertoire holds roughly 170,000 clones, with around 90% as singletons. In germline, CDR1 is SEHNR, CDR2 FQNEAQ (reference sequence). This CDR3 comprises 17 residues. The junction had 13 bases not matched to a gene; V was cut back by 1 base and J by 5 bases. The source of this sequence is an adult in good health. The chain couples TRBV7-9 to TRBJ2-7, with 8 nucleotides matching TRBD1. The material sequenced was peripheral blood, taken on day 0 of AZD1222 vaccination. The CDR3 DNA sequence: TGTGCCAGCAGCTTAGTCAGGGGGCGCCTGGCTGGCCACGAGCAGTACTTC. Residues: CASSLVRGRLAGHEQYF.